This entry lists 11 T cell receptor beta chains sequenced from one sample in a study of regulatory T cells in long-lasting Graves disease. Indicated time point: persistent/refractory GD, antithyroid drugs over 5 years with positive TRAb. RNA isolated from PBMCs was used to make the TCR library. For TCR beta, libraries came from iRepertoire HTBI primers and Arm-PCR of CDR3 regions. TCRdb fed the multiplex PCR reads into MiXCR, producing one record per CDR3 protein. The table includes about 430,000 distinct CDR3 sequences, about 21% detected once. The sequencing here drew on peripheral blood mononuclear cells (PBMCs), taken when the disease was refractory, from a patient treated with antithyroid drugs. The source of these receptors is a female donor with Graves disease.

This clonotype was seen repeatedly, ten times or more. This sequence joins TRBV3-1 and TRBJ1-1; D is unclear. V was trimmed by 4 bases and J by 4 bases, leaving 10 bases between them. The CDR3 covers 13 residues. Germline CDR1 LGHDT, CDR2 YNNKEL (reference sequence). The CDR3 protein is CASSPGPRTEAFF. The CDR3 DNA reads TGTGCCAGCAGCCCCGGCCCCCGCACTGAAGCTTTCTTT. Full variable domain (rest looked up from reference TRBV3-1 and TRBJ1-1): DTAVSQTPKYLVTQMGNDKSIKCEQNLGHDTMYWYKQDSKKFLKIMFSYNNKELIINETVPNRFSPKSPDKAHLNLHINSLELGDSAVYFCASSPGPRTEAFFGQGTRLTVV.

The chain employs TRBV9 and TRBJ1-3; TRBD1 might be the D (6 bases). CDR1 and CDR2 (germline): SGDLS, YYNGEE. V dropped 4 bases and J dropped 0 bases, with 14 bases sitting between them. This CDR3 comprises 16 residues. In nucleotides, the CDR3 is TGTGCCAGCAGCACGGGGACACAGAGCTCTGGAAACACCATATATTTT. As protein: CASSTGTQSSGNTIYF.

A note on this clonotype: A read error likely explains this, since a far larger clone differs by one base. This chain connects TRBV28 to TRBJ2-5; 15 nucleotides line up with TRBD2. With 8 bases clipped from V and 10 bases from J, the junction kept 11 bases outside the gene matches. This CDR3 is 15 amino acids long. Germline values: CDR1 MDHEN, CDR2 SYDVKM. CDR3 sequence reads: CASEGLAGGKYDQYF. Written as DNA, the CDR3 is TGTGCCAGCGAGGGACTAGCGGGAGGTAAATACGACCAGTACTTC. The variable domain in full, completed from reference TRBV28 and TRBJ2-5, reads DVKVTQSSRYLVKRTGEKVFLECVQDMDHENMFWYRQDPGLGLRLIYFSYDVKMKEKGDIPEGYSVSREKKERFSLILESASTNQTSMYLCASEGLAGGKYDQYFGPGTRLLVL.

The chain joins TRBV27 to TRBJ2-7; a possible D gene is TRBD2 (6 bases). The V gene lost 6 bases and the J gene lost 2 bases, with 11 bases spanning the gap. The germline V gene encodes CDR1 MNHEY and CDR2 SMNVEV (reference sequence). The CDR3 is 13 residues long. The CDR3 bases are TGTGCCAGCAGCCGGGAGAGCACCTACGAGCAGTACTTC. This codes for CASSRESTYEQYF.

This chain uses TRBV6-9 with TRBJ2-7; the D is unclear. This CDR3 has 15 residues. CDR1 and CDR2 from the germline V gene are MNHGY and SVAAGI. V lost 3 bases and J lost 0, with 12 bases in between. This CDR3 reads CASSYSFDGSYEQYF. The CDR3 nucleotides are TGTGCCAGCAGTTACTCTTTCGACGGCTCCTACGAGCAGTACTTC.

The sample holds many counts of this clonotype. The gene calls are TRBV2 and TRBJ1-1; the D is unclear. CDR1 is SNHLY and CDR2 is FYNNEI in the germline V gene. This CDR3 region has 12 residues. Trimming cost V 8 bases and J 1 base, with 8 bases left between them. CDR3: CASCWGNTEAFF. CDR3 DNA sequence: TGTGCCAGCTGTTGGGGGAACACTGAAGCTTTCTTT.

This clonotype was observed a handful of times. The chain recombines TRBV6-5 with TRBJ1-3; no clear D gene. The CDR3 runs 16 residues. Germline V gives CDR1 MNHEY, CDR2 SVGAGI. The germline V and J ends were trimmed by 2 bases and 0 bases, with 11 bases remaining between them. The chain's CDR3 is CASSYPGRNSGNTIYF. As DNA, the CDR3 is TGTGCCAGCAGTTACCCCGGACGGAACTCTGGAAACACCATATATTTT.

The chain carries TRBV7-9 and TRBJ2-7; 7 positions agree with TRBD1. V lost 10 bases and J lost 0; bases outside the gene matches: 9. The CDR3 length is 14 residues. Germline V lookup: CDR1 SEHNR, CDR2 FQNEAQ (reference sequence). CDR3 DNA: TGTGCCATTAATTCGGGACAGACCTCCTACGAGCAGTACTTC. It yields the protein CAINSGQTSYEQYF. Full variable domain (remainder filled in from reference TRBV7-9 and TRBJ2-7): DTGVSQNPRHKITKRGQNVTFRCDPISEHNRLYWYRQTLGQGPEFLTYFQNEAQLEKSRLLSDRFSAERPKGSFSTLEIQRTEQGDSAMYLCAINSGQTSYEQYFGPGTRLTVT.

This clonotype was observed many times. The chain is built from TRBV5-1 and TRBJ2-7; 11 bases agree with TRBD1. Germline assignment: CDR1 SGHRS and CDR2 YFSETQ. The CDR3 consists of 15 residues. V dropped 3 bases and J dropped 5; count of bases not matched to a gene: 7. In nucleotides, the CDR3 is TGCGCCAGCAGCTGGCCGGGACAGGGGGTAAACGAGCAGTACTTC. It yields the protein CASSWPGQGVNEQYF.

This clonotype has a handful of counts. The chain uses TRBV5-1 and TRBJ1-1, with D perhaps TRBD1 (5 bases). The CDR3 runs to 19 residues. Germline CDR1 and CDR2: SGHRS and YFSETQ. V dropped 5 bases and J dropped 4 bases, with 30 bases sitting between them. This chain's CDR3 is CASRLSRSTGLGGGTEAFF. The CDR3 DNA reads as TGCGCCAGCAGACTCTCCCGAAGCACGGGTCTCGGGGGGGGCACTGAAGCTTTCTTT.

The chain has TRBV12-3 or TRBV12-4 and TRBJ2-7; weak D call: TRBD2 (6 bases). The CDR3 length is 13 residues. V was cut by 7 bases and J by 4 bases, with 14 bases left in between. CDR3 nucleotides: TGTGCCAGCAAGGGAGGCAGGGAGTACGAGCAGTACTTC. This gives the protein CASKGGREYEQYF.